Each of the 4 T cell receptor beta chains below was sequenced from the same sample in a study of T cell repertoires in aging, cancer and after chemotherapy. Amplification of TCR beta used genomic DNA extracted from peripheral blood. Multiplex touch-down PCR with TRB-A/B primers amplified rearranged V-D-J TRB sequences. TCRdb independently ran MiXCR on the multiplex PCR reads; one entry per CDR3 protein. The table includes several thousand distinct CDR3 sequences, approximately 33% detected once. Sample: blood. The receptors were sampled from a human donor in good health. The donor label of this sample is uncertain.

A few counts support this clonotype. The rearrangement links TRBV27 to TRBJ2-1; D remains ambiguous. V lost 5 bases and J 9 bases, leaving 11 bases between the germline ends. This CDR3 region has 12 residues. Germline CDR1 and CDR2: MNHEY and SMNVEV (reference sequence). CDR3 sequence: CASSPPALEQFF. CDR3 in DNA: TGTGCCAGCAGTCCGCCGGCCCTTGAGCAGTTCTTC.

The rearrangement links TRBV19 to TRBJ2-1; 10 bases are shared with TRBD2. Trimming cost V 1 base and J 2 bases; bases outside gene matches: 8. Germline V lookup: CDR1 LNHDA, CDR2 SQIVND (reference sequence). CDR3 length equals 18 residues. CDR3 region: CASSIGSGGAPTYNEQFF. CDR3 coding DNA: TGTGCCAGTAGTATAGGGAGCGGGGGGGCTCCCACCTACAATGAGCAGTTCTTC.

The count of this clonotype is one. Given a much more abundant clone one base away, this may be a read error. The rearrangement links TRBV15 to TRBJ1-4, with D uncertain. CDR3 length: 15 amino acids. Germline CDR1 LNHNV, CDR2 YYDKDF (reference sequence). As DNA, the CDR3 is TGTGCCACCAGCAGAGGATGGCAGGAGGGTGAAACACTGTTTTTT. It encodes CATSRGWQEGETLFF.

This clonotype was observed a handful of times. V usage is TRBV18 and J usage is TRBJ2-3; the D gene is possibly TRBD2 (5 bases). CDR1 is KGHSH, CDR2 LQKENI, per germline. This CDR3 is built from 15 residues. Trimming removed 3 bases from V and 1 base from J, with 11 bases in between. The CDR3 sequence: CASSPSSGRTDTQYF. CDR3 in DNA: TGTGCCAGCTCACCGTCGAGCGGACGCACAGATACGCAGTATTTT.